What follows are 3 T cell receptor beta chains derived from one specimen sequenced in a study of identical twins. TCRdb reprocessed the 5' RACE reads with MiXCR, giving one entry per CDR3 protein. Found here are some 630,000 distinct CDR3 sequences, roughly 7.2% of them singletons; the top ten hold about 1.5%. The data also belong to a second study, concerning yellow fever vaccine responses in identical twins.

Sequencing input: PBMCs. These receptors were obtained from a woman between 18 and 30 years old in good health.

This clonotype has a count of ten or more. V usage is TRBV5-1 and J usage is TRBJ2-5; TRBD2 matches at 11 bases. The V gene end was trimmed by 0 bases and the J gene end by 3 bases; junction bases not matched to a gene: 1. The CDR3 spans 15 residues. Per germline, CDR1 SGHRS and CDR2 YFSETQ. The CDR3 reads CASSLGGLAEETQYF. Here the CDR3 DNA reads TGCGCCAGCAGCTTGGGGGGACTAGCGGAAGAGACCCAGTACTTC.

The V and J genes are TRBV20-1 and TRBJ1-5, with no clear D. With 5 bases removed from V and 0 bases from J, the gap between germline ends came to 14 bases. The germline V gene encodes CDR1 DFQATT and CDR2 SNEGSKA (reference sequence). This CDR3 contains 15 residues. The CDR3 sequence is CSAESQQYSNQPQHF. CDR3 in DNA: TGCAGTGCTGAGAGCCAGCAATATAGCAATCAGCCCCAGCATTTT.

There are many counts of this clonotype. This sequence joins TRBV12-3 or TRBV12-4 and TRBJ2-7; 7 nucleotides match TRBD1. The length of the CDR3 is 15 residues. V shed 2 bases, J shed 3 bases, and the junction held 7 bases outside the gene matches. The CDR3 DNA reads TGTGCCAGCAGTTTATACAGGGGTGCCCTCTACGAGCAGTACTTC. It is translated as CASSLYRGALYEQYF.